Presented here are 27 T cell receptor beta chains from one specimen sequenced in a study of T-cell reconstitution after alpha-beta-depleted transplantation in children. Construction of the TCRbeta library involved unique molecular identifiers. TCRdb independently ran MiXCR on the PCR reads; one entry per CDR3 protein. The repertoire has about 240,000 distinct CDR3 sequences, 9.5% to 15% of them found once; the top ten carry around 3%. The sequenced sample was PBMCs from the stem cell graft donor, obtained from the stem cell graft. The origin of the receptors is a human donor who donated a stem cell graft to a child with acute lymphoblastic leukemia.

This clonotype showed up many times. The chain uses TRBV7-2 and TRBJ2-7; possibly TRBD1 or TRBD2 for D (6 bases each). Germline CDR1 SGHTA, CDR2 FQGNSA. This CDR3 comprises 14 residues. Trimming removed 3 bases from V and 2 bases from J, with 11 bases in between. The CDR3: CASSFGGSAYEQYF. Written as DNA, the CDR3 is TGTGCCAGCAGCTTCGGGGGCTCGGCCTACGAGCAGTACTTC.

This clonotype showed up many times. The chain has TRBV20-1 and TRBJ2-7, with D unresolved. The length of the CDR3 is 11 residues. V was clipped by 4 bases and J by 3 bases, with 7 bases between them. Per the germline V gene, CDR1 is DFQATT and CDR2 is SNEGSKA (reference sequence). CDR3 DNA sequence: TGCAGTGCTATTCGTCGCTACGAGCAGTACTTC. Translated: CSAIRRYEQYF.

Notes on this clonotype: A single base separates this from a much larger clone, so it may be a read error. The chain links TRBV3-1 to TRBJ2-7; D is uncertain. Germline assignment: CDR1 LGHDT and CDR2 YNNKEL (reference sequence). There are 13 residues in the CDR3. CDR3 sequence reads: CASSQATSTEQCF. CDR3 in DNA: TGTGCCAGCAGCCAAGCAACATCCACCGAGCAGTGCTTC.

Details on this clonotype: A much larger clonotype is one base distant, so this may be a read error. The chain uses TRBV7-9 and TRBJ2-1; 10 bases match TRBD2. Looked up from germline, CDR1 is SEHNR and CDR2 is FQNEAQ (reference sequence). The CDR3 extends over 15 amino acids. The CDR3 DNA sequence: TGTGCCAGCAGCTTCCGGCTAGCGGGGGACAATGTGCAGTTCTTC. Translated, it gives CASSFRLAGDNVQFF.

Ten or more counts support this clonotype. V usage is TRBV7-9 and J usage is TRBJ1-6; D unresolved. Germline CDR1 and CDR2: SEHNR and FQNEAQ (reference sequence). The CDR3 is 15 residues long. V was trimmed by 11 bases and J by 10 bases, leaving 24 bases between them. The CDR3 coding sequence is TGTGCCGTAGTAGCCGACGGGTCTCAGGTCTCACCCCTCCACTTT. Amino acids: CAVVADGSQVSPLHF.

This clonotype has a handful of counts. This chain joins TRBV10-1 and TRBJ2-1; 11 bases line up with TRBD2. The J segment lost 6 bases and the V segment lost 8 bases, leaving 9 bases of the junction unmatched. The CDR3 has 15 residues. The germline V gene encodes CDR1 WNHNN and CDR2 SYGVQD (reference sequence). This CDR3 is CASSTLAGGFNEQFF. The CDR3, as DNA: TGCGCCAGCTCGACCCTAGCGGGGGGATTCAATGAGCAGTTCTTC.

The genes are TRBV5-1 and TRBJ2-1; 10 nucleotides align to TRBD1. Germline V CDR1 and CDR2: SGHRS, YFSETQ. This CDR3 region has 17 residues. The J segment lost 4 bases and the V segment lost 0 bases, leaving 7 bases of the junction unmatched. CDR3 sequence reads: CASSLGTGGDYYNEQFF. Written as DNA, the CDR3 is TGCGCCAGCAGCTTGGGGACAGGGGGAGACTATTACAATGAGCAGTTCTTC.

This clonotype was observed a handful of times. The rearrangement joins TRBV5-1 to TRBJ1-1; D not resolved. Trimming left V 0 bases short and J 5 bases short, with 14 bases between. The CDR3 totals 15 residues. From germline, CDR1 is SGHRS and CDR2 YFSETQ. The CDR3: CASSLDPGPITEAFF. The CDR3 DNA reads TGCGCCAGCAGCTTGGATCCCGGACCGATTACTGAAGCTTTCTTT.

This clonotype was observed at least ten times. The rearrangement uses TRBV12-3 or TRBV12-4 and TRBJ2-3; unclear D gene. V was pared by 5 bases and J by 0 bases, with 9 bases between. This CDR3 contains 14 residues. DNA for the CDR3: TGTGCCAGCAGTCACAGCACTAGCACAGATACGCAGTATTTT. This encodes CASSHSTSTDTQYF.

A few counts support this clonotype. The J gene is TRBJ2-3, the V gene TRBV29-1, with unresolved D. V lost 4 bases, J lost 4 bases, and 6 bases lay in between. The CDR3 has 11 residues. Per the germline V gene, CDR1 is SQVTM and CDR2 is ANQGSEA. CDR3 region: CSVGNADTQYF. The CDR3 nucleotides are TGCAGCGTTGGGAATGCAGATACGCAGTATTTT.

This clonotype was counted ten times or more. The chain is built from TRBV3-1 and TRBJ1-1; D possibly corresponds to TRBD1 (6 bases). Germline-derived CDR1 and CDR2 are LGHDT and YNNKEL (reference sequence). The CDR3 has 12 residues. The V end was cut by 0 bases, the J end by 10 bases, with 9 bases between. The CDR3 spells CASSQDRGVAFF. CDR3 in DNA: TGTGCCAGCAGCCAAGACAGGGGAGTAGCTTTCTTT. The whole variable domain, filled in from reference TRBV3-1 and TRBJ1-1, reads DTAVSQTPKYLVTQMGNDKSIKCEQNLGHDTMYWYKQDSKKFLKIMFSYNNKELIINETVPNRFSPKSPDKAHLNLHINSLELGDSAVYFCASSQDRGVAFFGQGTRLTVV.

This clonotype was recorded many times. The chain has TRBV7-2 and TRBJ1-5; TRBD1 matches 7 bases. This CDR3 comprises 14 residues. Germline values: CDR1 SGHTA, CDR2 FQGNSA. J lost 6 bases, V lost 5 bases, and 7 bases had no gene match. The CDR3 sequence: CASSPGTASQPQHF. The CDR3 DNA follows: TGTGCCAGCAGCCCTGGGACAGCTTCTCAGCCCCAGCATTTT.

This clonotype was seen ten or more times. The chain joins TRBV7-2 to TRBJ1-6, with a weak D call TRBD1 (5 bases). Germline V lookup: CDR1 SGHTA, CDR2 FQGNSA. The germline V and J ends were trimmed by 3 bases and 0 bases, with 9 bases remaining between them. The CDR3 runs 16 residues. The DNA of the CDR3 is TGTGCCAGCAGCTTGACAGCGAGCTCCTATAATTCACCCCTCCACTTT. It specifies CASSLTASSYNSPLHF.

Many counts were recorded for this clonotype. This chain's CDR3 is CASSFEGSTDTQYF. DNA of the CDR3: TGTGCCAGCAGTTTCGAAGGAAGCACAGATACGCAGTATTTT. V gene TRBV12-3 or TRBV12-4 combines with J gene TRBJ2-3; no definite D call. CDR3 length: 14 residues. V lost 3 bases to trimming and J lost 0 bases, with 7 bases between them.

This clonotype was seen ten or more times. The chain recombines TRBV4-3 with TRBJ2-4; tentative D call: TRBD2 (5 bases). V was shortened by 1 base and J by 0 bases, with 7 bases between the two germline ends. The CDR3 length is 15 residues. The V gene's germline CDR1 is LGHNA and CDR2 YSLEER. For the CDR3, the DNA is TGCGCCAGCAGCCAAGGCGGGTCAGCCAAAAACATTCAGTACTTC. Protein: CASSQGGSAKNIQYF.

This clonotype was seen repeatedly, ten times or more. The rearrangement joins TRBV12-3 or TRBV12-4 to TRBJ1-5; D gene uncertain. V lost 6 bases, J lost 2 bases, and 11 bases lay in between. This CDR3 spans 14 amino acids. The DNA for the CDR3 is TGTGCCAGCAGGCTCAATGGTGGCAATCAGCCCCAGCATTTT. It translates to CASRLNGGNQPQHF.

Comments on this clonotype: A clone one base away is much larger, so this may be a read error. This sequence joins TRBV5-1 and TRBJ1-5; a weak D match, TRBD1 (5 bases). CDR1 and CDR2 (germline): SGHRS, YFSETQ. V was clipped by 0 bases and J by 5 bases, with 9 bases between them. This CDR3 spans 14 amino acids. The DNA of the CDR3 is TGCGCCAGCAGCTTGGTAGGGGACGATCAGCCCCAGCATTTT. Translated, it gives CASSLVGDDQPQHF.

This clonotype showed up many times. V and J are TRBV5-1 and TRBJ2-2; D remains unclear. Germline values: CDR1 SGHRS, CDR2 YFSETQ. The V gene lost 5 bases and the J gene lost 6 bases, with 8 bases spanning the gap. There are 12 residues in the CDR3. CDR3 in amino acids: CASSTHAGELFF. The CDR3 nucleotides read TGCGCCAGCAGTACTCACGCCGGGGAGCTGTTTTTT.

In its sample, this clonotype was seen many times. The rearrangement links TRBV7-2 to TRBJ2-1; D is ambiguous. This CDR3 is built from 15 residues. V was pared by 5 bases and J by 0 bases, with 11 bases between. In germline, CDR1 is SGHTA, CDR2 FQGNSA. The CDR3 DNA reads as TGTGCCAGCAGCCCCTATTGGGACTCCTACAATGAGCAGTTCTTC. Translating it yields CASSPYWDSYNEQFF.

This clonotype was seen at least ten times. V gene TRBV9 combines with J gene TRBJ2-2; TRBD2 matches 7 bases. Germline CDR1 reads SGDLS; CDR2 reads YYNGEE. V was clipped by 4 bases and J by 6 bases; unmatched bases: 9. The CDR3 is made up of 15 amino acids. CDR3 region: CASSPRTSASGELFF. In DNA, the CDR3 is TGTGCCAGCAGCCCTCGGACTAGTGCCTCCGGGGAGCTGTTTTTT.

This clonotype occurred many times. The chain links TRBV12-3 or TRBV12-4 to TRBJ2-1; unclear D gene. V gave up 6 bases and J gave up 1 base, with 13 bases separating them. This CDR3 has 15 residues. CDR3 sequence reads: CASRPLSWSYNEQFF. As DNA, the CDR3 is TGTGCCAGCAGACCGCTTAGTTGGTCCTACAATGAGCAGTTCTTC.

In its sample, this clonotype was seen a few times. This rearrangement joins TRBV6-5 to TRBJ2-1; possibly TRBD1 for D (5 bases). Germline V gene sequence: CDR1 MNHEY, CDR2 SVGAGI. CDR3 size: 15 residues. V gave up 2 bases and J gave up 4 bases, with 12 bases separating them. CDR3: CASSYGQGLYNEQFF. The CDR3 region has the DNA TGTGCCAGCAGTTACGGGCAGGGCCTATACAATGAGCAGTTCTTC.

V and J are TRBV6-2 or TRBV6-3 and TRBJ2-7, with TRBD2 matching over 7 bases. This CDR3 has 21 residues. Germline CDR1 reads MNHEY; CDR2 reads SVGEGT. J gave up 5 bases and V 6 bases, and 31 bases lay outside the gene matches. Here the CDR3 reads CASSPPEGLTLSASGDNEQYF. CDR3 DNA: TGTGCCAGCAGCCCGCCCGAGGGACTTACTCTGTCGGCTAGCGGTGACAACGAGCAGTACTTC.

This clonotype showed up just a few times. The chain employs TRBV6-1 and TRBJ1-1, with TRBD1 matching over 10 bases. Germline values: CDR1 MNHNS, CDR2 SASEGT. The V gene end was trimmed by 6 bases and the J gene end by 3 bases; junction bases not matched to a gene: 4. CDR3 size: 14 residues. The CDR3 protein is CASSRTGGDTEAFF. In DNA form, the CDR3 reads TGTGCCAGCAGCAGGACAGGGGGAGACACTGAAGCTTTCTTT.

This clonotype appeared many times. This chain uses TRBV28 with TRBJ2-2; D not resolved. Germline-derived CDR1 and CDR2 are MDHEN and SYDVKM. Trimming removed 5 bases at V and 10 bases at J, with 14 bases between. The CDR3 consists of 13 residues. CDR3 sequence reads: CASSKGIAEELFF. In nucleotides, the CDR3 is TGTGCCAGCAGTAAAGGGATTGCGGAGGAGCTGTTTTTT. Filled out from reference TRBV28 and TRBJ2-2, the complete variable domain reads DVKVTQSSRYLVKRTGEKVFLECVQDMDHENMFWYRQDPGLGLRLIYFSYDVKMKEKGDIPEGYSVSREKKERFSLILESASTNQTSMYLCASSKGIAEELFFGEGSRLTVL.

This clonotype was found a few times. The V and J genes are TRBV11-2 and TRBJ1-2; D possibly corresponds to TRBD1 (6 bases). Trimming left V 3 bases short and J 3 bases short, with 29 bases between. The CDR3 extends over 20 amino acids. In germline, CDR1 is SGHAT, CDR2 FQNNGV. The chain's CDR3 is CASSFDPYRAGALVDYGYTF. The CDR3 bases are TGTGCCAGCAGCTTTGACCCCTACCGGGCAGGGGCGCTTGTGGACTATGGCTACACCTTC.

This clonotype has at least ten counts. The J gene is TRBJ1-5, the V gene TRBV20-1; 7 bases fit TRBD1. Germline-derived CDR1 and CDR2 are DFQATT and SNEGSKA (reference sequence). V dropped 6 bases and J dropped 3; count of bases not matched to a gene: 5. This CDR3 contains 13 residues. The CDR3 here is CSAADRANQPQHF. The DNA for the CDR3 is TGCAGTGCGGCAGACAGGGCCAATCAGCCCCAGCATTTT.